The 25 T cell receptor beta chains given below trace back to one sample, sequenced in a study of T cell repertoires in cytomegalovirus infection. TCRdb passed the reads through MiXCR, listing each CDR3 protein once. The sample records under 350,000 distinct CDR3 sequences, 9.5% being singletons. Sequencing was done on a sample of PBMCs. The receptors were sampled from a human donor in good health (CMV status not recorded). Some clones in this sample may be carry-over from other donors' samples.

This clonotype was counted at least ten times. The rearrangement uses TRBV7-2 and TRBJ1-1; D ambiguous. This CDR3 has 14 residues. V was clipped by 5 bases and J by 0 bases, with 10 bases between them. Germline assignment: CDR1 SGHTA and CDR2 FQGNSA. Written as DNA, the CDR3 is TGTGCCAGCAGCCCACTAAGGTTGAACACTGAAGCTTTCTTT. Residues: CASSPLRLNTEAFF.

The gene calls are TRBV12-3 or TRBV12-4 and TRBJ2-7; D may be TRBD1 (5 bases). V lost 2 bases and J 4 bases, leaving 15 bases between the germline ends. This CDR3 region has 15 residues. As DNA, the CDR3 is TGTGCCAGCAGTTTACGGGCACAGGCATATTACGAGCAGTACTTC. This sequence encodes CASSLRAQAYYEQYF.

This clonotype was observed at least ten times. The V call is TRBV7-9, the J call TRBJ1-5; D is unresolved. The CDR3 is 13 residues long. V shed 5 bases and J shed 7 bases, with 12 bases lying between them. Germline V gene lookup returns CDR1 SEHNR and CDR2 FQNEAQ (reference sequence). The CDR3 sequence: CASSPAGRQPQHF. The CDR3 coding sequence is TGTGCCAGCAGCCCCGCGGGGAGACAGCCCCAGCATTTT. Full variable domain (outside the CDR3, taken from reference TRBV7-9 and TRBJ1-5): DTGVSQNPRHKITKRGQNVTFRCDPISEHNRLYWYRQTLGQGPEFLTYFQNEAQLEKSRLLSDRFSAERPKGSFSTLEIQRTEQGDSAMYLCASSPAGRQPQHFGDGTRLSIL.

This clonotype was observed a few times. The V gene is TRBV19, the J gene TRBJ2-3, with a weak D call TRBD2 (6 bases). Germline V gives CDR1 LNHDA, CDR2 SQIVND (reference sequence). The CDR3 spans 14 residues. The V gene lost 9 bases and the J gene lost 2 bases, with 15 bases spanning the gap. The CDR3 coding sequence is TGTGCCAGCTTAGCGGCTGGGATCACAGATACGCAGTATTTT. This gives the protein CASLAAGITDTQYF.

This clonotype has a count of ten or more. The chain combines TRBV12-3 or TRBV12-4 with TRBJ2-2; 7 nucleotides line up with TRBD2. The ends lost 5 bases at V and 1 base at J; junction bases unmatched: 7. The CDR3 contains 16 residues. CDR3 coding DNA: TGTGCCAGCAGTACCGACAGCGGGGAGAACACCGGGGAGCTGTTTTTT. This translates into CASSTDSGENTGELFF.

This clonotype was counted ten times or more. The chain employs TRBV7-2 and TRBJ1-1; no definite D call. The CDR3 loop spans 12 amino acids. V dropped 8 bases and J dropped 7 bases, with 14 bases sitting between them. The V gene's germline CDR1 is SGHTA and CDR2 FQGNSA. As DNA, the CDR3 is TGTGCCAGCGGAAGACCGGCGGGTGAAGCTTTCTTT. Its protein product is CASGRPAGEAFF.

This clonotype was picked up a small number of times. The CDR3 is CASTGTGSEAFF. CDR3 nucleotide sequence: TGTGCCAGCACCGGGACAGGATCTGAAGCTTTCTTT. This sequence joins TRBV12-3 or TRBV12-4 and TRBJ1-1; 8 positions agree with TRBD1. The CDR3 sequence is 12 residues long. The ends lost 7 bases at V and 6 bases at J; junction bases unmatched: 4.

The chain joins TRBV5-1 to TRBJ2-7; D is possibly TRBD1 (6 bases). Germline lookup yields CDR1 SGHRS and CDR2 YFSETQ. The CDR3 length is 14 residues. Trimming removed 4 bases at V and 3 bases at J, with 14 bases between. In DNA, the CDR3 is TGCGCCAGCAGCCATGTAGGGGGAAGCTACGAGCAGTACTTC. Translated, it gives CASSHVGGSYEQYF.

This clonotype appeared a few times. CDR3 loop: CASSSIPGTNTEAFF. CDR3 sequence (DNA): TGTGCCAGCAGCTCGATACCGGGGACGAACACTGAAGCTTTCTTT. V usage is TRBV7-9 and J usage is TRBJ1-1, with TRBD1 as a possible D gene (5 bases). Germline assignment: CDR1 SEHNR and CDR2 FQNEAQ (reference sequence). V lost 4 bases to trimming and J lost 1 base, with 13 bases between them. There are 15 residues in the CDR3. Full variable domain (missing parts from reference TRBV7-9 and TRBJ1-1): DTGVSQNPRHKITKRGQNVTFRCDPISEHNRLYWYRQTLGQGPEFLTYFQNEAQLEKSRLLSDRFSAERPKGSFSTLEIQRTEQGDSAMYLCASSSIPGTNTEAFFGQGTRLTVV.

As regards this clonotype: A much larger clone differs from this one at a single base, so this may be a read error. The chain employs TRBV7-2 and TRBJ1-2; 10 bases are shared with TRBD1. Germline V gene lookup returns CDR1 SGHTA and CDR2 FQGNSA. The CDR3 consists of 16 residues. The CDR3 spells CASRLGGTGDNYGYTF. The CDR3 nucleotides read TGTGCCAGCCGCTTAGGGGGGACAGGGGATAACTATGGCTACACCTTC.

The sample holds many counts of this clonotype. V usage is TRBV7-6 and J usage is TRBJ2-7; D is possibly TRBD2 (5 bases). V lost 5 bases and J lost 4, with 12 bases in between. Germline V gives CDR1 SGHVS, CDR2 FNYEAQ. The CDR3 spans 13 residues. The CDR3 nucleotides read TGTGCCAGCAGCACAAGCCGGGGATACGAGCAGTACTTC. Translating it yields CASSTSRGYEQYF.

The chain joins TRBV7-9 to TRBJ1-4; D remains ambiguous. V shed 2 bases and J shed 12 bases, with 10 bases lying between them. This CDR3 region has 12 residues. From germline, CDR1 is SEHNR and CDR2 FQNEAQ (reference sequence). The CDR3 DNA follows: TGTGCCAGCAGCTTACCACGACTGCAACTGTTTTTT. Translated, it gives CASSLPRLQLFF.

This clonotype was picked up many times. The chain recombines TRBV7-2 with TRBJ2-3, with 7 bases identical to TRBD1. Germline V CDR1 and CDR2: SGHTA, FQGNSA. The CDR3 length is 13 residues. With V trimmed by 8 bases and J by 7 bases, 9 bases remained unmatched. Here the CDR3 reads CASATDRRHTQYF. CDR3 DNA: TGTGCCAGCGCGACGGACAGGCGACATACGCAGTATTTT.

This clonotype was recorded a few times. This chain's CDR3 is CASSEYGTEQETQYF. CDR3 coding DNA: TGTGCCAGCAGTGAGTATGGGACGGAACAAGAGACCCAGTACTTC. The V call is TRBV6-1, the J call TRBJ2-5; TRBD1 or TRBD2 may be the D gene (5 bases each). V was shortened by 3 bases and J by 2 bases, with 13 bases between the two germline ends. Germline lookup yields CDR1 MNHNS and CDR2 SASEGT. The CDR3 runs 15 residues.

This clonotype was observed a handful of times. The chain couples TRBV7-6 to TRBJ1-1; D gene ambiguous. This CDR3 region has 14 residues. Germline-derived CDR1 and CDR2 are SGHVS and FNYEAQ. Trimming cost V 3 bases and J 4 bases, with 12 bases left between them. CDR3 bases: TGTGCCAGCAGCTTCGCCAGTGTGAGCACTGAAGCTTTCTTT. It translates to CASSFASVSTEAFF.

The V call is TRBV12-3 or TRBV12-4, the J call TRBJ1-5; the match to TRBD1 covers 7 bases. V dropped 5 bases and J dropped 3; count of bases not matched to a gene: 4. The CDR3 loop spans 14 amino acids. The CDR3 nucleotides read TGTGCCAGCAGTCCCACAGGGGCCAATCAGCCCCAGCATTTT. Its protein product is CASSPTGANQPQHF.

Only a few counts were recorded for this clonotype. The rearrangement uses TRBV7-2 and TRBJ2-1; 10 positions match TRBD1. Germline loops: CDR1 SGHTA, CDR2 FQGNSA. The V segment lost 5 bases and the J segment 1 base; nucleotides outside the gene matches: 8. The CDR3 totals 17 residues. In DNA, the CDR3 is TGTGCCAGCAGCCCTAGACAGGGGGCGGGGTCCTACAATGAGCAGTTCTTC. Its translation is CASSPRQGAGSYNEQFF.

The CDR3 reads CASSSQVGYTF. The CDR3 nucleotides read TGTGCCAGCAGTAGTCAGGTTGGCTACACCTTC. The chain links TRBV28 to TRBJ1-2; D is unresolved. This CDR3 has 11 amino acids. V was pared by 5 bases and J by 7 bases, with 8 bases between. The germline gives CDR1 MDHEN, CDR2 SYDVKM.

CDR3 sequence reads: CASSFDPRDAIKETQYF. In DNA, the CDR3 is TGTGCCAGCAGCTTCGATCCCCGGGACGCCATTAAAGAGACCCAGTACTTC. The chain joins TRBV7-9 to TRBJ2-5, with D possibly being TRBD1 or TRBD2 (5 bases each). Trimming removed 3 bases at V and 3 bases at J, with 20 bases between. CDR3 length equals 17 residues. CDR1 is SEHNR, CDR2 FQNEAQ, per germline (reference sequence).

This sequence joins TRBV13 and TRBJ2-1; D may be TRBD1 or TRBD2 (5 bases each). The CDR3 spans 15 residues. Germline CDR1 is PRHDT and CDR2 is FYEKMQ (reference sequence). Deletions cut 4 bases from V and 5 bases from J, with 15 bases between. The CDR3 reads CASSSLRGPNNEQFF. As DNA, the CDR3 is TGTGCCAGCAGCTCCCTTCGGGGCCCGAACAATGAGCAGTTCTTC.

This clonotype was detected many times. The CDR3 sequence is CASSLGNTGTANTEAFF. For the CDR3, the DNA is TGTGCCAGCAGTTTGGGAAACACCGGGACAGCGAACACTGAAGCTTTCTTT. This chain joins TRBV12-3 or TRBV12-4 and TRBJ1-1, with 7 positions matching TRBD1. The V gene end was trimmed by 3 bases and the J gene end by 1 base; junction bases not matched to a gene: 11. The length of the CDR3 is 17 residues.

Many counts were recorded for this clonotype. V usage is TRBV12-3 or TRBV12-4 and J usage is TRBJ2-3; the match to TRBD2 covers 10 bases. V lost 3 bases, J lost 0 bases, and 0 bases stayed unmatched. CDR3 size: 15 residues. The CDR3, as DNA: TGTGCCAGCAGTTTGACTAGCGGGAGCACAGATACGCAGTATTTT. This translates into CASSLTSGSTDTQYF.

The J gene is TRBJ2-5, the V gene TRBV5-6; D tentatively reads TRBD1 or TRBD2 (7 bases each). The V gene lost 3 bases and the J gene lost 3 bases, with 18 bases spanning the gap. Germline V gene sequence: CDR1 SGHDT, CDR2 YYEEEE. This CDR3 is 16 amino acids long. CDR3: CASSWGGGDREETQYF. The CDR3 nucleotides are TGTGCCAGCAGCTGGGGGGGGGGCGACAGGGAAGAGACCCAGTACTTC.

At least ten counts were recorded for this clonotype. The CDR3 coding sequence is TGTGCCAGCAGCGTTAGCGGCCCTTCCTACGAGCAGTACTTC. It yields the protein CASSVSGPSYEQYF. The J gene is TRBJ2-7, the V gene TRBV7-8, with D possibly TRBD2 on 6 matching bases. This CDR3 contains 14 residues. The V end was cut by 5 bases, the J end by 1 base, with 12 bases between. CDR1 is SGHVS, CDR2 FQNEAQ, per germline.

This clonotype was counted a few times. This chain links TRBV15 with TRBJ2-7; the match to TRBD1 covers 8 bases. This CDR3 has 16 residues. V was pared by 3 bases and J by 2 bases, with 9 bases of the junction left unmatched. The germline CDR1 and CDR2 sequences are LNHNV and YYDKDF (reference sequence). The CDR3 is CATSSGAPGQAYEQYF. The CDR3, as DNA: TGTGCCACCAGCAGCGGAGCCCCGGGACAGGCCTACGAGCAGTACTTC. The full variable domain, rest sourced from reference TRBV15 and TRBJ2-7, is DAMVIQNPRYQVTQFGKPVTLSCSQTLNHNVMYWYQQKSSQAPKLLFHYYDKDFNNEADTPDNFQSRRPNTSFCFLDIRSPGLGDTAMYLCATSSGAPGQAYEQYFGPGTRLTVT.